This is a list of T cell receptor beta chains from one sample in a study of control samples from healthy donors and cancer patients. Sequencing was performed with immunoSEQ multiplex PCR; in TCRdb, only in-frame clones are kept and a portion is missing. The table has 84,000 or so clones, 70% to 85% seen once. What was sequenced was PBMCs. These receptors were obtained from a man between 60 and 75 years old with head and neck cancer. CDR3s leave out the opening cysteine and the closing phenylalanine or tryptophan. Fields, in order: J gene, clone size, V gene, CDR3 protein. Clone size is not always given. Where it is, it says once, few, many or a class for expanded clones.

TRBJ1-1	.	TRBV7-9	ASSTGRGTEAF
TRBJ1-3	.	TRBV4-2	ASSQRGTGGGGNTIY
TRBJ2-1	.	TRBV11-2	ASTKYNEQF
TRBJ1-1	.	TRBV28	ASSLSGQGKAF
TRBJ2-7	.	TRBV28	ASEGNYEQY
TRBJ2-7	few	TRBV5-6	ASSSGTSGFHEQY
TRBJ2-4	once	TRBV28	ASSSPQGAKNIQY
TRBJ2-7	.	TRBV7-2	ASSADYEQY
TRBJ2-7	.	TRBV10-2	ASSDRTGAAYEQY
TRBJ2-3	once	TRBV6-5	ASSYSSDTDTQY
TRBJ1-5	.	TRBV21-1	ASSPTARTGSGQPQH
TRBJ2-1	.	TRBV18	ASSPQLAGGPEEQF
TRBJ2-7	.	TRBV15	ATSRFKTYEQY
TRBJ2-7	.	TRBV7-6	ASSAYDTGVKREQY
TRBJ1-2	.	TRBV11-2	ASSPDTNYGYT
TRBJ2-5	.	TRBV18	ASSPDRGETQY